This passage covers 29 T cell receptor beta chains from one sample sequenced in a study of blood T cells in healthy people across ages. PCR was performed a second time for roughly 7 to 12 cycles using a sample-barcoded 5' primer and a J-beta primer mix. MiXCR was run by TCRdb on the 5' RACE reads, yielding one entry per CDR3 protein. This table has more than 750,000 distinct CDR3 sequences, around 29% appearing once. This sample was shared with a second study, whose subject was T cells of mothers and their children.

The sequenced material came from blood. The source of these receptors is a woman aged 40 to 50 in good health.

This clonotype was detected only a few times. The rearrangement uses TRBV10-3 and TRBJ2-1; 9 bases match TRBD2. CDR3 length equals 15 residues. The ends lost 6 bases at V and 5 bases at J; junction bases unmatched: 8. Germline V gene sequence: CDR1 ENHRY, CDR2 SYGVKD. The CDR3 spells CAIRNQRGVNNEQFF. CDR3 nucleotide sequence: TGTGCCATCAGGAATCAGCGGGGGGTGAACAATGAGCAGTTCTTC.

This clonotype was counted many times. The chain joins TRBV4-3 to TRBJ1-6, with D unclear. There are 13 residues in the CDR3. Trimming cost V 0 bases and J 11 bases, with 8 bases left between them. From germline, CDR1 is LGHNA and CDR2 YSLEER. The CDR3 sequence is CASSQDGGAPLHF. CDR3 DNA sequence: TGCGCCAGCAGCCAAGATGGCGGGGCACCCCTCCACTTT.

There are a few counts of this clonotype. The rearrangement links TRBV24-1 to TRBJ2-1; 7 bases match TRBD1. Trimming removed 3 bases from V and 2 bases from J; junction bases left unmatched: 3. Germline V gene data show CDR1 as KGHDR and CDR2 as SFDVKD. The CDR3 spans 15 residues. The CDR3 DNA reads TGTGCCACCAGTGATCCGGGACAGACCTACAATGAGCAGTTCTTC. This encodes CATSDPGQTYNEQFF.

This clonotype was picked up many times. The chain uses TRBV6-5 and TRBJ2-3; TRBD2 agrees at 11 bases. V lost 5 bases and J lost 1; bases outside the gene matches: 5. Looked up from germline, CDR1 is MNHEY and CDR2 is SVGAGI. CDR3 size: 16 residues. DNA for the CDR3: TGTGCCAGCAGTCAGGGACTAGCGGAACGCACAGATACGCAGTATTTT. Residues: CASSQGLAERTDTQYF.

This clonotype was found many times. At one boundary the junction diverges from the germline segment, which might be a read error. The J gene is TRBJ2-7, the V gene TRBV9; D not resolved. Per the germline V gene, CDR1 is SGDLS and CDR2 is YYNGEE. This CDR3 is built from 14 residues. The CDR3 DNA reads TGTGCCAGCAGCGTAGTTCCAGGCTCCAACGAGCAGTACTTC. The encoded protein is CASSVVPGSNEQYF. Using reference TRBV9 and TRBJ2-7 for the parts outside the CDR3, the full variable domain is DSGVTQTPKHLITATGQRVTLRCSPRSGDLSVYWYQQSLDQGLQFLIQYYNGEERAKGNILERFSAQQFPDLHSELNLSSLELGDSALYFCASSVVPGSNEQYFGPGTRLTVT.

V usage is TRBV5-6 and J usage is TRBJ2-2; 8 nucleotides line up with TRBD2. The germline V gene encodes CDR1 SGHDT and CDR2 YYEEEE. V gave up 3 bases and J gave up 2 bases; unmatched junction bases: 6. The CDR3 extends over 16 amino acids. Here the CDR3 DNA reads TGTGCCAGCAGCTACGGCGGGGGGCTCAACACCGGGGAGCTGTTTTTT. It codes for CASSYGGGLNTGELFF.

This clonotype was observed a few times. In DNA form, the CDR3 reads TGTGCCAGCAGCTCGCCCAGTTCCGGGGAGCTGTTTTTT. It encodes CASSSPSSGELFF. The chain recombines TRBV7-3 with TRBJ2-2; D gene ambiguous. The CDR3 has 13 amino acids. CDR1 SGHTA and CDR2 FQGTGA come from the germline V gene. V was trimmed by 4 bases and J by 6 bases, leaving 9 bases between them.

The rearrangement links TRBV12-3 or TRBV12-4 to TRBJ2-3; 8 nucleotides line up with TRBD2. The length of the CDR3 is 13 residues. J gave up 6 bases and V 11 bases, and 10 bases lay outside the gene matches. This chain's CDR3 is CASMGLAGDTQYF. The CDR3 bases are TGTGCCTCCATGGGCCTAGCGGGTGATACGCAGTATTTT.

This clonotype was seen ten or more times. The rearrangement links TRBV20-1 to TRBJ2-7, with D maybe TRBD2 (6 bases). V gave up 5 bases and J gave up 2 bases, with 13 bases separating them. Looked up from germline, CDR1 is DFQATT and CDR2 is SNEGSKA (reference sequence). This CDR3 contains 13 residues. The CDR3 here is CSARSGLPYEQYF. The CDR3 DNA follows: TGCAGTGCTCGCTCGGGACTCCCCTACGAGCAGTACTTC.

This clonotype was observed at least ten times. The chain is built from TRBV4-3 and TRBJ2-7; no clear D gene. The CDR3 has 13 amino acids. V lost 0 bases and J 3 bases, leaving 6 bases between the germline ends. Germline V lookup: CDR1 LGHNA, CDR2 YSLEER. The CDR3 DNA is TGCGCCAGCAGCCAAGAATTAAGCTACGAGCAGTACTTC. This sequence encodes CASSQELSYEQYF.

This clonotype was seen just once. This chain links TRBV20-1 with TRBJ2-1; D is tentatively TRBD1 or TRBD2 (5 bases each). CDR1 DFQATT and CDR2 SNEGSKA come from the germline V gene (reference sequence). V was pared by 6 bases and J by 0 bases, with 15 bases between. This CDR3 region has 15 residues. CDR3 amino acids: CSAEDTISSYNEQFF. The CDR3, as DNA: TGCAGTGCGGAGGACACGATCAGCTCCTACAATGAGCAGTTCTTC.

On this clonotype: A much bigger clone sits one base away, suggesting this may be a read error. The J gene is TRBJ2-7, the V gene TRBV28; 9 nucleotides line up with TRBD1. CDR1 and CDR2 (germline): MDHEN, SYDVKM. The CDR3 covers 13 residues. The junction had 5 bases not matched to a gene; V was cut back by 7 bases and J by 4 bases. This chain's CDR3 is CASKTGGWYEQYF. The DNA of the CDR3 is TGTGCCAGCAAGACAGGGGGTTGGTACGAGCAGTACTTC. The full variable domain, in which reference TRBV28 and TRBJ2-7 provide the parts outside the CDR3, is DVKVTQSSRYLVKRTGEKVFLECVQDMDHENMFWYRQDPGLGLRLIYFSYDVKMKEKGDIPEGYSVSREKKERFSLILESASTNQTSMYLCASKTGGWYEQYFGPGTRLTVT.

The chain is built from TRBV7-6 and TRBJ2-2, with a possible D match to TRBD2 (6 bases). The germline CDR1 and CDR2 sequences are SGHVS and FNYEAQ. The CDR3 totals 15 residues. The V end was cut by 5 bases, the J end by 7 bases, with 17 bases between. CDR3: CASSPGWRASGELFF. The CDR3 DNA reads as TGTGCCAGCAGCCCGGGGTGGAGGGCGAGCGGGGAGCTGTTTTTT.

This clonotype was found many times. The genes are TRBV15 and TRBJ2-6, with a possible D match to TRBD1 (6 bases). Germline V gives CDR1 LNHNV, CDR2 YYDKDF (reference sequence). This CDR3 region has 16 residues. Trimming cost V 3 bases and J 0 bases, with 9 bases left between them. The CDR3 region is CATSSQQGSGANVLTF. CDR3 DNA: TGTGCCACCAGCAGTCAACAGGGCTCTGGGGCCAACGTCCTGACTTTC.

Concerning this clonotype itself: The germline gene is not matched at one end of the junction; a read error may be the cause. This rearrangement joins TRBV9 to TRBJ2-3; 12 bases fit TRBD2. Germline values: CDR1 SGDLS, CDR2 YYNGEE. The CDR3 covers 19 residues. The CDR3, as DNA: TGTGCCAGCAGCGAGATGGGGCTAGCGGGGGGGTTACGCGCAGATACGCAGGATTTT. It codes for CASSEMGLAGGLRADTQDF.

J is TRBJ2-3 and V is TRBV28; 8 nucleotides match TRBD2. V was pared by 6 bases and J by 2 bases, with 7 bases of the junction left unmatched. CDR3 size: 15 residues. Germline V gene data show CDR1 as MDHEN and CDR2 as SYDVKM. The CDR3 sequence is CASSPPGLDTDTQYF. The CDR3 nucleotides read TGTGCCAGCAGCCCTCCGGGACTAGACACAGATACGCAGTATTTT. Together with reference TRBV28 and TRBJ2-3, the CDR3 gives the full variable domain: DVKVTQSSRYLVKRTGEKVFLECVQDMDHENMFWYRQDPGLGLRLIYFSYDVKMKEKGDIPEGYSVSREKKERFSLILESASTNQTSMYLCASSPPGLDTDTQYFGPGTRLTVL.

This clonotype showed up many times. The chain combines TRBV28 with TRBJ2-7; D gene unclear. V was trimmed by 5 bases and J by 2 bases, leaving 13 bases between them. Germline loops: CDR1 MDHEN, CDR2 SYDVKM. This CDR3 comprises 14 residues. The CDR3 loop is CASSDRTGTYEQYF. DNA of the CDR3: TGTGCCAGCAGTGATAGGACGGGTACCTACGAGCAGTACTTC.

This clonotype was detected only a few times. The rearrangement joins TRBV4-2 to TRBJ2-1; 7 bases map to TRBD1. Germline V gene sequence: CDR1 LGHNA, CDR2 YNFKEQ. The CDR3 spans 18 residues. Trimming cost V 1 base and J 1 base; bases outside gene matches: 10. The CDR3 coding sequence is TGTGCCAGCAGCCAAGTGTCGACAGGGCCGGAGTCCTACAATGAGCAGTTCTTC. Its protein is CASSQVSTGPESYNEQFF.

The V and J genes are TRBV2 and TRBJ2-3; 12 bases align to TRBD2. The V and J ends lost 5 bases and 2 bases, in that order; junction bases with no gene match: 5. This CDR3 contains 16 residues. Germline lookup yields CDR1 SNHLY and CDR2 FYNNEI. CDR3 sequence reads: CASSSGLAGLTDTQYF. In DNA form, the CDR3 reads TGTGCCAGCAGTTCTGGACTAGCGGGGCTCACAGATACGCAGTATTTT.

This clonotype was picked up many times. The chain links TRBV7-2 to TRBJ2-7; D is uncertain. CDR3 length equals 15 residues. Germline CDR1 is SGHTA and CDR2 is FQGNSA. Between the trimmed V and J ends, which lost 5 bases and 0 bases, there was a span of 14 bases. For the CDR3, the DNA is TGTGCCAGCAGCCAAACGTGGTTTAACTCCTACGAGCAGTACTTC. Protein sequence: CASSQTWFNSYEQYF.

This clonotype was observed many times. The chain recombines TRBV7-2 with TRBJ2-1; weak D call: TRBD2 (5 bases). Germline assignment: CDR1 SGHTA and CDR2 FQGNSA. There are 21 residues in the CDR3. V lost 3 bases and J 0 bases, leaving 27 bases between the germline ends. The chain's CDR3 is CASSFGFGLNGRASSYNEQFF. CDR3 bases: TGTGCCAGCAGCTTTGGTTTTGGCCTCAACGGGCGGGCGAGCTCCTACAATGAGCAGTTCTTC.

For the CDR3, the DNA is TGTGCCAGCAGGCGAGACTGGTCCCAAGAGACCCAGTACTTC. Residues: CASRRDWSQETQYF. The gene calls are TRBV12-3 or TRBV12-4 and TRBJ2-5; D is unresolved. The V gene lost 6 bases and the J gene lost 1 base, with 12 bases spanning the gap. CDR3 size: 14 residues.

In the case of this clonotype: At one boundary the junction diverges from the germline segment, which might be a read error. The chain is built from TRBV4-3 and TRBJ1-2, with D possibly TRBD1 on 5 matching bases. The CDR3 loop spans 15 amino acids. The germline gives CDR1 LGHNA, CDR2 YSLEER. The CDR3: CASSQMGGANYGHTF. The CDR3 DNA follows: TGCGCCAGCAGCCAAATGGGGGGAGCTAACTATGGCCACACCTTC.

The chain carries TRBV12-3 or TRBV12-4 and TRBJ2-4, with TRBD1 matching over 9 bases. Germline trimming cut 3 bases from V and 3 bases from J; bases unmatched to any gene: 15. This CDR3 has 19 amino acids. In DNA form, the CDR3 reads TGTGCCAGCAGTTTCCCCGGGACAGGGAGGACCCTAGTCAAAAACATTCAGTACTTC. As protein: CASSFPGTGRTLVKNIQYF.

The rearrangement uses TRBV30 and TRBJ1-5; D perhaps matches TRBD1 (5 bases). This CDR3 has 14 amino acids. Trimming removed 0 bases from V and 8 bases from J, with 14 bases in between. The germline V gene has CDR1 GTSNPN and CDR2 SVGIG (reference sequence). In nucleotides, the CDR3 is TGTGCCTGGAGTGTCGGGGCCTTTCGGGAGCCCCAGCATTTT. Translating it yields CAWSVGAFREPQHF.

J is TRBJ1-1 and V is TRBV7-3; the match to TRBD1 covers 7 bases. V was clipped by 3 bases and J by 6 bases; unmatched bases: 7. Germline lookup yields CDR1 SGHTA and CDR2 FQGTGA. The CDR3 is made up of 14 amino acids. Here the CDR3 DNA reads TGTGCCAGCAGCTTGGAGGGGGCGAGTGCTGAAGCTTTCTTT. Translation: CASSLEGASAEAFF.

Turning to this clonotype: A read error may produce the germline difference seen at one junction end. V and J are TRBV24-1 and TRBJ2-3, with D perhaps assigned TRBD1 or TRBD2 (6 bases each). CDR3 length: 16 residues. Germline V lookup: CDR1 KGHDR, CDR2 SFDVKD. In DNA, the CDR3 is TGTGCCGCCAGTGCCTTAGTGGGGGGCTACACAGATACGCAGTATTTT. This sequence encodes CAASALVGGYTDTQYF.

The chain has TRBV9 and TRBJ2-1; D perhaps matches TRBD2 (7 bases). The V and J ends lost 4 bases and 10 bases respectively, with 18 bases between them. CDR3 length equals 14 residues. Germline V gives CDR1 SGDLS, CDR2 YYNGEE. The CDR3 region is CASSRDIKRGEQFF. CDR3 bases: TGTGCCAGCAGCCGGGACATTAAGCGGGGAGAGCAGTTCTTC.

This clonotype was counted once. Germline and junction disagree at one end, which may indicate a read error. The rearrangement uses TRBV12-3 or TRBV12-4 and TRBJ2-3, with TRBD1 matching 8 bases. The CDR3 spans 15 residues. The CDR3 bases are TGTGCCAGCGGTTTGCGGACAGGGAGCACAGATACGCAGTATTTT. Its translation: CASGLRTGSTDTQYF.